A selection of T cell receptor beta chains follows, all from one sample in a study of beta chain features in type 1 diabetes. The repertoire was sequenced with immunoSEQ multiplex PCR; TCRdb's copy has only in-frame clones and lacks some. The sample has around 650,000 clones, around an eighth seen once; the top ten hold approximately 0.11%. The source material was naive CD4+ T cells from blood. Every receptor here comes from a man aged 25 to 40 with type 1 diabetes. Each CDR3 is given with its conserved first and last residue. The D gene is left open where the match is weak. Clone size is shown for a subset of rows, as once, few, many or a class of expanded clone.

V gene	D gene	J gene	clone size	CDR3 protein	CDR3 DNA
TRBV27	NA	TRBJ2-2	NA	CASSLSPGLDTGELFF	TGTGCCAGCAGTTTATCGCCGGGACTGGACACCGGGGAGCTGTTTTTT
TRBV7-9	NA	TRBJ1-4	NA	CASSLGRTTTNEKLFF	TGTGCCAGCAGCTTAGGGAGGACGACCACTAATGAAAAACTGTTTTTT
TRBV9	TRBD2	TRBJ2-3	few	CASSVYGGGLAGSTDTQYF	TGTGCCAGCAGCGTTTACGGTGGAGGGCTAGCGGGAAGCACAGATACGCAGTATTTT
TRBV19	NA	TRBJ2-1	few	CASHMSGGLDEQFF	TGTGCCAGCCACATGTCGGGGGGCCTCGATGAGCAGTTCTTC
TRBV7-2	TRBD2	TRBJ2-5	NA	CASSLNERGFQETQYF	TGTGCCAGCAGCTTAAATGAGCGGGGGTTCCAAGAGACCCAGTACTTC
TRBV4-2	NA	TRBJ2-1	NA	CASSQKPRGTPYNEQFF	TGTGCCAGCAGCCAGAAGCCCCGCGGGACGCCCTACAATGAGCAGTTCTTC
TRBV6-5	TRBD1	TRBJ1-5	NA	CASSRGQGVQPQHF	TGTGCCAGCAGCCGAGGACAGGGCGTACAGCCCCAGCATTTT
TRBV7-2	NA	TRBJ2-2	few	CASSLETVELFF	TGTGCCAGCAGCTTAGAAACAGTGGAGCTGTTTTTT
TRBV28	NA	TRBJ2-4	NA	CASSPGHASDQNIQYF	TGTGCCAGCAGTCCCGGACATGCTTCGGATCAAAACATTCAGTACTTC
TRBV29-1	NA	TRBJ1-1	few	CSVEQAEAFF	TGCAGCGTTGAGCAGGCTGAAGCTTTCTTT
TRBV7-9	NA	TRBJ2-5	NA	CASSLGPVQETQYF	TGTGCCAGCAGCTTAGGGCCAGTCCAAGAGACCCAGTACTTC
TRBV7-2	NA	TRBJ1-1	NA	CASSASQATEAFF	TGTGCCAGCAGCGCATCCCAGGCCACTGAAGCTTTCTTT
TRBV7-9	NA	TRBJ1-1	NA	CASSLVGDTEAFF	TGTGCCAGCAGCTTAGTCGGTGACACTGAAGCTTTCTTT
TRBV28	NA	TRBJ1-5	NA	CASSPDSNNQPQHF	TGTGCCAGCAGTCCCGACAGTAACAATCAGCCCCAGCATTTT
TRBV20-1	NA	TRBJ2-1	few	CSARYEQFF	TGCAGTGCTAGATATGAGCAGTTCTTC
TRBV6-5	NA	TRBJ2-1	NA	CASSPAIGSNEQFF	TGTGCCAGCAGTCCTGCTATAGGGTCCAATGAGCAGTTCTTC
TRBV7-2	NA	TRBJ2-5	NA	CASSARDLGSKYF	TGTGCCAGCAGCGCCAGAGACCTCGGGTCGAAGTACTTC
TRBV30	NA	TRBJ1-3	NA	CAGGFSSGNTIYF	TGTGCCGGGGGGTTTTCCTCGGGAAACACCATATATTTT
TRBV9	NA	TRBJ2-2	NA	CASSVGSSGWTNTGELFF	TGTGCCAGCAGCGTAGGAAGCAGCGGGTGGACGAACACCGGGGAGCTGTTTTTT
TRBV29-1	TRBD1	TRBJ2-3	few	CSVGGQGKRDTQYF	TGCAGCGTTGGTGGACAGGGAAAAAGAGATACGCAGTATTTT
TRBV28	NA	TRBJ2-7	NA	CASSSESTGVYEQYF	TGTGCCAGCAGTTCTGAGTCCACGGGGGTCTACGAGCAGTACTTC
TRBV2	NA	TRBJ2-7	NA	CASNRDNSYEQYF	TGTGCCAGTAACCGGGACAACTCCTACGAGCAGTACTTC
TRBV28	TRBD1	TRBJ2-7	NA	CASSLPLGQGQSYEQYF	TGTGCCAGCAGTTTACCTTTAGGACAGGGGCAGTCCTACGAGCAGTACTTC
TRBV2	NA	TRBJ1-3	few	CASSPAGSGNTIYF	TGTGCCAGCAGTCCGGCGGGTTCTGGAAACACCATATATTTT
TRBV29-1	NA	TRBJ2-3	few	CSVGGLAQYF	TGCAGCGTTGGGGGGCTCGCGCAGTATTTT